The 22 T cell receptor beta chains below all came from one sample that was sequenced in a study of Ad26.COV2.S vaccination and SARS-CoV-2 variants. Treatment in this sample: roughly 19 received Ad26.COV2.S at low or high dose, single or two shots; five or six received placebo; per-sample allocation not given. Samples came from day 63 after the first vaccine or placebo injection. The assay was immunoSEQ multiplex PCR, and TCRdb's table has in-frame clones only and misses some. Among about 480,000 clones, approximately 90% were seen once, and the ten largest hold about 13%. The input for sequencing was peripheral blood, taken in a trial of Ad26.COV2.S vaccine versus placebo. These receptors were obtained from a person aged 18-65 years who received the Ad26.COV2.S COVID-19 vaccine or a placebo.

The chain joins TRBV3-1 (or the pseudogene TRBV3-2) to TRBJ1-1, with 8 bases aligning to TRBD1. The germline V gene encodes CDR1 LGHDT and CDR2 YNNKEL (reference sequence). The CDR3 consists of 16 residues. Trimming at V came to 1 base and at J to 1 base, leaving 5 bases not matched to a gene. This CDR3 is CASSQGAGGRNTEAFF. The CDR3 bases are TGTGCCAGCAGCCAAGGAGCAGGGGGCAGGAACACTGAAGCTTTCTTT.

The chain carries TRBV11-2 and TRBJ2-3; 9 bases agree with TRBD1. The V and J ends lost 1 base and 3 bases, in that order; junction bases with no gene match: 11. Germline V gene data show CDR1 as SGHAT and CDR2 as FQNNGV. The CDR3 has 18 residues. The CDR3: CASSLGNRGRPGTDTQYF. CDR3 bases: TGTGCCAGCAGCTTAGGAAACAGGGGGCGCCCAGGAACAGATACGCAGTATTTT.

The chain links TRBV5-4 to TRBJ2-5, with 14 bases fitting TRBD2. V lost 3 bases and J lost 3; bases outside the gene matches: 4. Germline assignment: CDR1 SGHNT and CDR2 YYREEE (reference sequence). The CDR3 spans 16 residues. CDR3 sequence reads: CASSSRLAGGEETQYF. The CDR3 DNA sequence: TGTGCCAGCAGCTCCCGACTAGCGGGAGGGGAAGAGACCCAGTACTTC.

The rearrangement links TRBV3-1 (or the pseudogene TRBV3-2) to TRBJ2-3; D gene unclear. Trimming took 6 bases from V and 0 from J, leaving 13 bases between them. This CDR3 is built from 15 residues. Germline CDR1 LGHDT, CDR2 YNNKEL (reference sequence). The CDR3 nucleotides are TGTGCCAGCAGTCGTGGCGGCTCCAGCACAGATACGCAGTATTTT. This sequence encodes CASSRGGSSTDTQYF.

V gene TRBV5-4 combines with J gene TRBJ1-4; 9 positions agree with TRBD1. CDR1 is SGHNT and CDR2 is YYREEE in the germline V gene (reference sequence). Trimming cost V 5 bases and J 5 bases; bases outside gene matches: 4. This CDR3 is 14 amino acids long. The CDR3 protein is CASSTGGRNEKLFF. As DNA, the CDR3 is TGTGCCAGCAGTACAGGGGGCCGAAATGAAAAACTGTTTTTT.

The chain recombines TRBV3-1 (or the pseudogene TRBV3-2) with TRBJ1-5; D not certain. Trimming removed 4 bases at V and 3 bases at J, with 7 bases between. Germline-derived CDR1 and CDR2 are LGHDT and YNNKEL (reference sequence). The CDR3 is 13 residues long. The CDR3 sequence: CASSPLLNQPQHF. As DNA, the CDR3 is TGTGCCAGCAGCCCTTTACTCAATCAGCCCCAGCATTTT.

The chain combines TRBV6-4 with TRBJ2-1, with 9 bases that match TRBD1. Germline values: CDR1 MRHNA, CDR2 SNTAGT. There are 14 residues in the CDR3. J was trimmed by 7 bases and V by 5 bases; bases with no gene match: 6. The CDR3 spells CASSPQGAGNEQFF. The CDR3 DNA sequence: TGTGCCAGCAGTCCACAGGGGGCGGGGAATGAGCAGTTCTTC.

The V gene is TRBV25-1, the J gene TRBJ1-6; 7 bases line up with TRBD1. This CDR3 comprises 14 residues. J lost 9 bases, V lost 4 bases, and 6 bases had no gene match. Germline CDR1 reads MGHDK; CDR2 reads SYGVNS. The CDR3 DNA reads TGTGCCAGCAGTGGGACAGGAGAAGGTTCACCCCTCCACTTT. It yields the protein CASSGTGEGSPLHF.

The gene calls are TRBV5-1 and TRBJ2-5; 7 bases align to TRBD2. Germline V gene data show CDR1 as SGHRS and CDR2 as YFSETQ. The CDR3 covers 16 residues. The V segment lost 7 bases and the J segment 2 bases; nucleotides outside the gene matches: 14. The CDR3 here is CASGLSGRGSQETQYF. The CDR3 DNA is TGCGCCAGCGGCCTTAGCGGGCGGGGCTCACAAGAGACCCAGTACTTC.

This clone was observed a few times. V is TRBV10-3 and J is TRBJ2-5; the D gene is possibly TRBD2 (5 bases). Trimming took off 3 bases at V and 5 bases at J, with 19 bases between the two ends. The CDR3 length is 16 residues. Per the germline V gene, CDR1 is ENHRY and CDR2 is SYGVKD. CDR3 DNA: TGTGCCATCAGTGAATATATCCCGGGTTCGGGGGAGACCCAGTACTTC. Residues: CAISEYIPGSGETQYF.

The rearrangement uses TRBV24-1 and TRBJ2-3; D not resolved. Trimming took off 4 bases at V and 1 base at J, with 5 bases between the two ends. The CDR3 sequence is 13 residues long. CDR1 and CDR2 from the germline V gene are KGHDR and SFDVKD. The CDR3 here is CATSDPGTDTQYF. The CDR3 nucleotides are TGTGCCACCAGTGACCCAGGCACAGATACGCAGTATTTT.

The table lists this clone with a count of one. The gene calls are TRBV25-1 and TRBJ2-7, with TRBD2 matching 8 bases. CDR3 length equals 14 residues. The V and J ends lost 11 bases and 7 bases, in that order; junction bases with no gene match: 16. Germline CDR1 reads MGHDK; CDR2 reads SYGVNS. This chain's CDR3 is CASSIAGTSGEQYF. For the CDR3, the DNA is TGTGCCTCATCCATAGCGGGAACCTCGGGGGAGCAGTACTTC.

The chain is built from TRBV18 and TRBJ2-5; D not resolved. From germline, CDR1 is KGHSH and CDR2 LQKENI. CDR3 length: 12 amino acids. V was pared by 6 bases and J by 2 bases, with 7 bases between. Here the CDR3 DNA reads TGTGCCAGCTCTCGCATTCAAGAGACCCAGTACTTC. It translates to CASSRIQETQYF.

The chain is built from TRBV5-1 and TRBJ2-2; D is possibly TRBD1 or TRBD2 (7 bases each). Germline V lookup: CDR1 SGHRS, CDR2 YFSETQ. The CDR3 spans 15 residues. V lost 7 bases to trimming and J lost 0 bases, with 13 bases between them. The CDR3 DNA reads TGCGCCAGCGGCTCAGGGGGGGCGAACACCGGGGAGCTGTTTTTT. Translation gives CASGSGGANTGELFF.

The V and J genes are TRBV7-2 and TRBJ2-3; either TRBD1 or TRBD2 may supply D (6 bases each). Trimming pared 3 bases from V and 1 base from J, leaving 20 bases between. Germline CDR1 SGHTA, CDR2 FQGNSA. This CDR3 region has 18 residues. The CDR3, as DNA: TGTGCCAGCAGCTTTCGGGGGACATCGACACACCGCACAGATACGCAGTATTTT. The encoded protein is CASSFRGTSTHRTDTQYF.

V usage is TRBV5-4 and J usage is TRBJ1-4, with D possibly TRBD1 on 5 matching bases. Germline loops: CDR1 SGHNT, CDR2 YYREEE (reference sequence). The CDR3 has 15 amino acids. Trimming took off 4 bases at V and 8 bases at J, with 18 bases between the two ends. The CDR3 here is CASSQEAGKREKLFF. In nucleotides, the CDR3 is TGTGCCAGCAGCCAAGAGGCAGGGAAGAGGGAAAAACTGTTTTTT.

This clone was seen a handful of times. The chain has TRBV4-3 and TRBJ1-2; D not certain. The CDR3 runs to 13 residues. Looked up from germline, CDR1 is LGHNA and CDR2 is YSLEER. Trimming took 0 bases from V and 10 from J, leaving 12 bases between them. CDR3 protein: CASSQDPGMSYTF. The CDR3, as DNA: TGCGCCAGCAGCCAAGACCCCGGGATGTCCTACACCTTC.

This clone was seen once. The rearrangement links TRBV5-6 to TRBJ2-5; D unclear. CDR1 is SGHDT, CDR2 YYEEEE, per germline. The CDR3 is 15 amino acids. Trimming took off 0 bases at V and 4 bases at J, with 13 bases between the two ends. CDR3 DNA sequence: TGTGCCAGCAGCTTGGCCTCATCTAGGGTAGAGACCCAGTACTTC. Its protein is CASSLASSRVETQYF.

This clone was counted a single time. V usage is TRBV5-4 and J usage is TRBJ1-5; perhaps TRBD1 as D (6 bases). The length of the CDR3 is 14 residues. Germline V gene sequence: CDR1 SGHNT, CDR2 YYREEE (reference sequence). V was pared by 2 bases and J by 8 bases, with 14 bases between. CDR3 DNA: TGTGCCAGCAGCTTTGGGGGCGTATTGGAGCCCCAGCATTTT. Residues: CASSFGGVLEPQHF.

On this clone: The same CDR3 arises from other DNA sequences in this sample as well. The chain is built from TRBV19 and TRBJ1-1; D is possibly TRBD1 (5 bases). The V end was cut by 7 bases, the J end by 1 base, with 7 bases between. The V gene's germline CDR1 is LNHDA and CDR2 SQIVND (reference sequence). CDR3 size: 12 residues. The CDR3 here is CASNRRNTEAFF. CDR3 coding DNA: TGTGCCAGTAACAGGAGGAACACTGAAGCTTTCTTT. Full variable domain (remainder filled in from reference TRBV19 and TRBJ1-1): DGGITQSPKYLFRKEGQNVTLSCEQNLNHDAMYWYRQDPGQGLRLIYYSQIVNDFQKGDIAEGYSVSREKKESFPLTVTSAQKNPTAFYLCASNRRNTEAFFGQGTRLTVV.

The chain carries TRBV7-2 and TRBJ2-7; D is uncertain. The germline V gene has CDR1 SGHTA and CDR2 FQGNSA. V lost 3 bases to trimming and J lost 0 bases, with 12 bases between them. This CDR3 spans 15 amino acids. The CDR3 loop is CASSLIEPSSYEQYF. The CDR3 region has the DNA TGTGCCAGCAGCTTGATCGAGCCGAGCTCCTACGAGCAGTACTTC.

A single count supports this clone. This sequence joins TRBV7-9 and TRBJ2-7, with 9 bases fitting TRBD1. V was pared by 5 bases and J by 5 bases, with 10 bases of the junction left unmatched. The CDR3 runs to 15 residues. CDR1 and CDR2 (germline): SEHNR, FQNEAQ (reference sequence). This CDR3 reads CASSPAGQGFHEQYF. The DNA for the CDR3 is TGTGCCAGCAGCCCAGCGGGACAGGGCTTCCACGAGCAGTACTTC.